This T cell receptor (beta chain) was captured in a study of T cells in Graves' hyperthyroidism and ophthalmopathy. TCR beta CDR3 regions were amplified from RNA transcripts. A set of HTBI primers served as the primers for a first-round RT-PCR of the TCR CDR3. TCRdb independently ran MiXCR on the multiplex PCR reads; one entry per CDR3 protein. The sample records under 800,000 distinct CDR3 sequences, roughly 15% being singletons. Stable disease denoted Graves' hyperthyroidism without ophthalmopathy progression within 18 months. V was trimmed by 3 bases and J by 1 base, leaving 19 bases between them. From germline, CDR1 is MNHGY and CDR2 SVAAGI. The CDR3 runs 18 residues.

Sequencing was done on a sample of blood. The chain combines TRBV6-9 with TRBJ1-5; D might be TRBD1 (5 bases). This TCR was sampled from a woman under 30 with Graves' hyperthyroidism. The CDR3 spells CASSYDTRAGGSNQPQHF. Here the CDR3 DNA reads TGTGCCAGCAGTTACGACACGCGGGCGGGGGGGAGCAATCAGCCCCAGCATTTT.